The clone carrying this T cell receptor beta chain has a count of ten or more. For TCR beta, libraries came from iRepertoire HTBI primers and Arm-PCR of CDR3 regions. MiXCR was run by TCRdb on the multiplex PCR reads, yielding one entry per CDR3 protein. The sample has 400,000 to 500,000 distinct CDR3 sequences, about 17% seen once. Time point indicated: newly diagnosed GD, antithyroid drugs for less than 3 months. The TCR library used RNA extracted from PBMCs. This CDR3 is 14 amino acids long. Germline assignment: CDR1 DFQATT and CDR2 SNEGSKA (reference sequence). Trimming removed 6 bases at V and 1 base at J, with 16 bases between. The data were obtained in a study of regulatory T cells in long-lasting Graves disease. The same data also contributed to another study, on T cells in Graves' hyperthyroidism and ophthalmopathy.

The source is a woman aged 18-29 years with Graves disease. The specimen was peripheral blood mononuclear cells (PBMCs), collected at new diagnosis, from a patient treated with antithyroid drugs. This chain joins TRBV20-1 and TRBJ2-7; D gene uncertain. The CDR3 coding sequence is TGCAGTGCACCGGACCCGCGGCGTTCCTACGAGCAGTACTTC. The encoded protein is CSAPDPRRSYEQYF.